Sequencing of this T cell receptor (beta chain) was carried out in a study of CD8 T cells in ankylosing spondylitis. Study results and limitations: Disease-linked clones were reportedly significantly enriched in matched ankylosing spondylitis synovial fluid. Clones linked with disease were CD8+ and fairly uncommon in the peripheral blood. Earlier literature documents some of the motif variants in reactive arthritis synovial fluid and blood. In ankylosing spondylitis blood, a motif of fewer than 10 highly homologous TCR beta variants appeared characteristic.

The CDR3 is 13 residues long. Germline V gene sequence: CDR1 GTSNPN, CDR2 SVGIG (reference sequence). Trimming took 5 bases from V and 0 from J, leaving 8 bases between them. By quantitative 5'-RACE with molecular barcodes, the TCR beta libraries were made. TCRdb passed the 5' RACE reads through MiXCR, listing each CDR3 protein once. The sample yields about 440,000 distinct CDR3 sequences, roughly a sixth seen once. Remarks on this clonotype: Its antigen is not identified.

The origin of this receptor is a male donor with ankylosing spondylitis. The sample was blood, either unsorted or a sorted T cell fraction (not recorded which). The chain carries TRBV30 and TRBJ2-1; no firm D call. CDR3 loop: CAWARSSYNEQFF. In nucleotides, the CDR3 is TGTGCCTGGGCCCGCAGCTCCTACAATGAGCAGTTCTTC.